The sequence of this TCR beta chain was determined in a study of blood T cell repertoires in COVID-19. Overall study: Both acute and convalescent COVID-19 samples were obtained from the United States, Italy and Spain.

The CDR3 loop spans 14 amino acids. With 4 bases removed from V and 0 bases from J, the gap between germline ends came to 10 bases. Germline V gives CDR1 SGDLS, CDR2 YYNGEE. This table comes from immunoSEQ multiplex PCR, and its TCRdb copy is limited to in-frame clones, with some not included. The sample shows about 15,000 clones, around 90% of them seen only once. Sequencing was done on a sample of peripheral blood. This receptor was identified in a human donor in a cohort sampled during active COVID-19. The chain uses TRBV9 and TRBJ1-1; D gene unclear. The CDR3 DNA is TGTGCCAGCAGCCCTTCCCCCTTGAACACTGAAGCTTTCTTT. Amino acid sequence: CASSPSPLNTEAFF.